This T cell receptor (beta chain) was profiled in a study of T cell repertoires in cytomegalovirus infection. Broader study findings: It was HLA-C-restricted CMV-specific TCR beta clonotypes that dominated the response ex vivo.

TCRdb re-called the reads with MiXCR, one entry per CDR3 protein. Of more than 250,000 distinct CDR3 sequences listed, roughly 13% are singletons. For this clonotype: Its specificity is not known.

Looked up from germline, CDR1 is SEHNR and CDR2 is FQNEAQ (reference sequence). V lost 5 bases to trimming and J lost 1 base; unmatched junction nucleotides: 4. The CDR3 sequence is 15 residues long. The source is a human donor in good health (CMV status not recorded). Some clones in this sample may be carry-over from other donors' samples. This chain connects TRBV7-9 to TRBJ2-1, with TRBD1 identical over 8 bases. Material for sequencing was PBMCs. The CDR3 spells CASSITGGSYNEQFF. CDR3 in DNA: TGTGCCAGCAGCATTACAGGGGGTTCCTACAATGAGCAGTTCTTC.